Listed here is a single TCR beta chain. This clonotype was detected ten times or more. This clone's antigen is unknown. Base qualities are missing; no much larger clone stands one base away. This entry belongs to a study of tumor-infiltrating lymphocytes in primary liver carcinoma (dated by TCRdb to 2015 to 2018). With respect to the entire study: Between late 2015 and 2016, a few patients in China with histopathologically diagnosed primary liver carcinoma had surgical resection. Across five regions of each liver tumor, along with adjacent normal tissue and blood, the study brought together TCRbeta repertoire sequencing, expression microarrays and whole-exome sequencing. A total of about 35 specimens from 5 patients went through TCRbeta repertoire sequencing, namely 25 tumor regions, 5 adjacent noncancerous liver tissues and 5 peripheral blood samples. The five patients, three men and two women aged 30 to 69 years, had hepatocellular carcinoma (four) or combined HCC and intrahepatic cholangiocarcinoma (one). Each sample produced roughly 3.65 to 7.13 million productive TCRbeta reads, and read depth showed no significant difference between tissue types. Repertoires from technical replicates were highly reproducible, with mean shared-clone rates approximately 0.88 and correlation coefficients above 0.98. The tumors of the five patients were staged as T1-T3 N0M0, with maximum diameters ranging from roughly 4 to 10 cm.

Blood RNA was extracted from unsorted whole blood with TRIzol reagent; germline DNA came from the DNeasy Blood & Tissue kit. At the time of sampling, the patients had chronic HBV infection and had not received any treatment. Around 4 milliliters of peripheral blood were collected into K2EDTA tubes before surgery. General conclusions and limits of the study: With just five patients in the study, the authors point out that the findings should be validated in a larger study. Because sequencing covered only the TCR beta chain and unpaired alpha chains were not captured, true repertoire diversity is likely underestimated. Since the samples were bulk and unsorted, there was no way to compare CD4+ and CD8+ T cell repertoires. The top 250 clones accounted for a significantly greater share of the repertoire in tumors than in blood (p = 0.039). Consistent with antigen-driven expansion, pairs of tumor regions showed higher repertoire overlap (mean around 35%) than either tumor-adjacent pairs (about 17%) or tumor-blood pairs (approximately 15%).

Using a constant-region primer and ProtoScript II reverse transcriptase, TCRbeta-specific cDNA was reverse-transcribed from 450 to 650 ng total RNA. Construction of the TCRbeta libraries relied on three nested rounds of multiplex PCR, following a slightly modified ARM-PCR procedure. Multiplex TRBV1-TRBV30 forward primers and a Cbeta reverse primer were used in the first two PCR rounds, each of which was run for approximately 11 cycles. Sample barcodes and Illumina adapters were attached in a final 25-cycle PCR using Deep VentR polymerase. Before sequencing, amplicons between 200 and 500 bp were purified from gel using a QIAquick gel extraction kit. The TCRbeta amplicons were sequenced with 250-bp paired-end reads on an Illumina HiSeq 2500. The paper's processing steps were these. Reads were quality-trimmed with Trimmomatic v0.33, and paired reads were merged with FLASH v1.2.11 to recover full CDR3 sequences. V, D and J germline segments were assigned to the rearranged TCRbeta sequences by MiGEC v1.2.1b. Clonotype statistics and Shannon-Wiener diversity indices were calculated with VDJtools v1.0.0. To reduce sampling bias, subsequent analyses other than the diversity analysis used only the 250 most abundant clonotypes in each sample. TCRdb took the public reads, trimmed them with fastp at Q25, ran MiXCR for clone calling and kept in-frame beta chains. Each entry merges the rows of one CDR3 protein and shows their most common DNA and genes. The V and J calls shown here were made by TCRdb, not taken from the authors' results. For this sample the table gives fewer than 350,000 distinct CDR3 sequences, of which 50% to 70% were detected only once. The top ten clonotypes cover around 9.5% of the sample.

From a lookup of the germline V gene, CDR1 and CDR2 are MNHEY and SVGEGT. The V end loses 2 bases and the J end loses 0 bases, and a stretch of 20 bases separates them. The CDR3 goes from the cysteine to the phenylalanine over 18 residues. CDR3 DNA only is kept here, 54 bases in frame from base 1. The rearranged segments are TRBV6-2 or TRBV6-3 and TRBJ2-7; the D element could tentatively be TRBD1 or TRBD2, as 6 bases agree for each. This clonotype originated in a man in his forties or fifties with primary liver carcinoma and hepatitis B virus infection. Sequencing input: peripheral blood. The encoded CDR3 is CASSYPIGGGRISYEQYF. Here is the DNA: TGTGCCAGCAGTTACCCGATCGGTGGGGGGCGGATCTCCTACGAGCAGTACTTC.